This T cell receptor (beta chain) was profiled in a study of post-analysis software for immune sequencing data. Study-level results: Patients used several TRBV segments, including TRBV5-6, TRBV5-1 and TRBV20-1, more often than controls. Samples sharing a preparation batch grouped tightly together when assessed by F measure. For normalized Chao1 diversity, multiple sclerosis patients scored significantly lower than controls did.

This clonotype was found a few times. Antigen unknown. cDNA libraries for TCR beta contained unique molecular identifiers. TCRdb fed the PCR reads into MiXCR, producing one record per CDR3 protein. Altogether roughly 800,000 distinct CDR3 sequences are present, less than 35% being singletons, with the ten largest covering more than 0.55%. The germline CDR1 and CDR2 sequences are LNHNV and YYDKDF (reference sequence). This CDR3 region has 15 residues. Deletions cut 0 bases from V and 1 base from J, with 7 bases between. Sequenced: blood. The source is a girl aged 10-17 years with multiple sclerosis. V gene TRBV15 combines with J gene TRBJ2-1, with a possible D match to TRBD2 (6 bases). The CDR3 protein is CATSRDGGSYNEQFF. CDR3 in DNA: TGTGCCACCAGCAGAGATGGAGGGTCCTACAATGAGCAGTTCTTC.